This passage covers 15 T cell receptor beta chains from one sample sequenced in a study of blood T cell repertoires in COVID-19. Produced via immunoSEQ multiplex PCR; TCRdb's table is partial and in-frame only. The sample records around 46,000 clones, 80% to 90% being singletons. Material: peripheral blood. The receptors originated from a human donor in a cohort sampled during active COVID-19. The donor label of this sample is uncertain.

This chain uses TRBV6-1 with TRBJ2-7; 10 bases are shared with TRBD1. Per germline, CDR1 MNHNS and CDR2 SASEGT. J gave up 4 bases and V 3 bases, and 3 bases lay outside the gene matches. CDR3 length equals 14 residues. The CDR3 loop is CASSDGDRGYEQYF. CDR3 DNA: TGTGCCAGCAGTGATGGGGACAGGGGTTACGAGCAGTACTTC.

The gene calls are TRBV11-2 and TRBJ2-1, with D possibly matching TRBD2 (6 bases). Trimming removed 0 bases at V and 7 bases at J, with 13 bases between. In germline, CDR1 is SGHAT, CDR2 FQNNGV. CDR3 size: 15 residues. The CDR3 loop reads CASSLDSSGRNEQFF. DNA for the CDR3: TGTGCCAGCAGCTTAGATTCGTCAGGGAGGAATGAGCAGTTCTTC. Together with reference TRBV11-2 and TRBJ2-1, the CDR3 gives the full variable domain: EAGVAQSPRYKIIEKRQSVAFWCNPISGHATLYWYQQILGQGPKLLIQFQNNGVVDDSQLPKDRFSAERLKGVDSTLKIQPAKLEDSAVYLCASSLDSSGRNEQFFGPGTRLTVL.

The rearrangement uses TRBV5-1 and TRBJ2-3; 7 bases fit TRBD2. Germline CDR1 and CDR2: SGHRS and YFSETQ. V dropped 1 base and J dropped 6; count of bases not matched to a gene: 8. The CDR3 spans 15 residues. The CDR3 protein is CASSLTLTSWDTQYF. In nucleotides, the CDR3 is TGCGCCAGCAGCTTGACCCTGACTAGCTGGGATACGCAGTATTTT.

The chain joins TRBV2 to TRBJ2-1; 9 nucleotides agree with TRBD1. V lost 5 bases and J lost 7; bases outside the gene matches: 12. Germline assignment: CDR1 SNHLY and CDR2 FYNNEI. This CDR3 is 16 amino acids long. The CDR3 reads CASSSLPGQGLNEQFF. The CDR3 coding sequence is TGTGCCAGCAGTTCCCTTCCGGGACAGGGTTTAAATGAGCAGTTCTTC.

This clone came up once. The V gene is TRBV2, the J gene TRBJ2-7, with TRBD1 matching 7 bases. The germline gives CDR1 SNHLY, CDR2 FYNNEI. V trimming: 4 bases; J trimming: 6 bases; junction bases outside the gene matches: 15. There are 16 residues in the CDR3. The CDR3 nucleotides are TGTGCCAGCAGTGTAGAAGCCCGGACAGGCGCGATCGAGCAGTACTTC. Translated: CASSVEARTGAIEQYF.

The CDR3 nucleotides read TGTGCCAGCAGCGTTCCCCGGGAGCAGTTCTTC. Translated: CASSVPREQFF. The chain joins TRBV5-8 to TRBJ2-1; D unclear. The V gene lost 4 bases and the J gene lost 10 bases, with 9 bases spanning the gap. This CDR3 spans 11 amino acids. The germline V gene encodes CDR1 SGHTS and CDR2 YDEGEE.

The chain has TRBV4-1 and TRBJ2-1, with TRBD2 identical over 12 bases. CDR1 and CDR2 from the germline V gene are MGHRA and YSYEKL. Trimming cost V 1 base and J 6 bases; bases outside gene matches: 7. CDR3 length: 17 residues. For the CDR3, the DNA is TGCGCCAGCAGCCAAGCCCTAGCGGGGGGGTTTCGCAATGAGCAGTTCTTC. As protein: CASSQALAGGFRNEQFF.

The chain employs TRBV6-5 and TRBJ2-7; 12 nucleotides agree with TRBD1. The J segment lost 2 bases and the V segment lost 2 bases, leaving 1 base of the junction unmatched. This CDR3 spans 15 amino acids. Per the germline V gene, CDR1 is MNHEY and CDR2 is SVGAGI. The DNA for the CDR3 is TGTGCCAGCAGTTACCGGGACAGGGGGCCCTACGAGCAGTACTTC. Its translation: CASSYRDRGPYEQYF.

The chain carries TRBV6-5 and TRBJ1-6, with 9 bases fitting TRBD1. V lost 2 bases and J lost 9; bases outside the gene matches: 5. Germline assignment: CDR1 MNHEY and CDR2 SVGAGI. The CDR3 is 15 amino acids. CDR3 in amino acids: CASSYTGTGFSPLHF. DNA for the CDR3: TGTGCCAGCAGTTACACCGGGACAGGGTTTTCACCCCTCCACTTT.

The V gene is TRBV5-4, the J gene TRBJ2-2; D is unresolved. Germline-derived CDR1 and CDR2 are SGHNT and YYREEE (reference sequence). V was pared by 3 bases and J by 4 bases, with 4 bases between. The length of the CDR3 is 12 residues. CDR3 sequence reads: CASSSVTGELFF. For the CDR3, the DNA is TGTGCCAGCAGCTCTGTCACCGGGGAGCTGTTTTTT. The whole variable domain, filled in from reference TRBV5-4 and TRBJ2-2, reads ETGVTQSPTHLIKTRGQQVTLRCSSQSGHNTVSWYQQALGQGPQFIFQYYREEENGRGNFPPRFSGLQFPNYSSELNVNALELDDSALYLCASSSVTGELFFGEGSRLTVL.

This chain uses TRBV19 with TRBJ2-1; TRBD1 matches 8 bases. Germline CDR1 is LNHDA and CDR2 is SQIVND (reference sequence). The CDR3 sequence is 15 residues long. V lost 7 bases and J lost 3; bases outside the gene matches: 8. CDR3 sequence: CASKGQDSFYNEQFF. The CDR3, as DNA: TGTGCCAGTAAGGGACAGGACTCCTTCTACAATGAGCAGTTCTTC.

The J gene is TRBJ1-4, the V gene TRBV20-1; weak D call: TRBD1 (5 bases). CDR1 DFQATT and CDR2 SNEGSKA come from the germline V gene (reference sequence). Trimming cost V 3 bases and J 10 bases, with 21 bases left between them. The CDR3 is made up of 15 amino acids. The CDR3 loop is CSASGDGRAVGKLFF. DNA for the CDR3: TGCAGTGCTAGTGGGGACGGGAGGGCAGTAGGAAAACTGTTTTTT.

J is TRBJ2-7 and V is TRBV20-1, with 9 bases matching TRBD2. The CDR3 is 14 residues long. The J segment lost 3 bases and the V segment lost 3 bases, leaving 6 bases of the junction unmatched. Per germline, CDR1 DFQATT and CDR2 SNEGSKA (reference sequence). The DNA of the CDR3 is TGCAGTGCTAGTCGCCCTAGCGGGGTCTACGAGCAGTACTTC. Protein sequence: CSASRPSGVYEQYF.

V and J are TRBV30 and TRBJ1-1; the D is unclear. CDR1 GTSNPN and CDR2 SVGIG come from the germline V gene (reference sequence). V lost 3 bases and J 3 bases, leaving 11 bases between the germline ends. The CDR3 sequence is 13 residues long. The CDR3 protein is CAWSARGDTEAFF. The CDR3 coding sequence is TGTGCCTGGAGCGCCCGCGGAGACACTGAAGCTTTCTTT.

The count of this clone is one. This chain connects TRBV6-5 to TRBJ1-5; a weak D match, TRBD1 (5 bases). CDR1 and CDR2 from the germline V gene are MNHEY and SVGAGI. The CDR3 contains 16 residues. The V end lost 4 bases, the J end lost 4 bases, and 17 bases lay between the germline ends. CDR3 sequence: CASSSYDGAPNQPQHF. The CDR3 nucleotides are TGTGCCAGCAGTTCGTACGATGGGGCTCCTAATCAGCCCCAGCATTTT.